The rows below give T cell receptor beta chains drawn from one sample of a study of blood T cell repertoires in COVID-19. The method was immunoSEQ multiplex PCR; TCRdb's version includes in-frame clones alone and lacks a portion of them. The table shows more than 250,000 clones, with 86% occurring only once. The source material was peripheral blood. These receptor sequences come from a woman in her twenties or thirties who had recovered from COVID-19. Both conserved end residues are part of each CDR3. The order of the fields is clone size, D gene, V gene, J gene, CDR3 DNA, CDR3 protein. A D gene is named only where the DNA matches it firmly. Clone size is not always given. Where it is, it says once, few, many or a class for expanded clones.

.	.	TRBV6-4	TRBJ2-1	TGTGCCAGCAGTGACTCGAGGGTCGATAGCGGAGTATTCTTC	CASSDSRVDSGVFF
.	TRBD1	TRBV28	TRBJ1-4	TGTGCCAGCAGTCTGTTGCAGGGGGCTAATGAAAAACTGTTTTTT	CASSLLQGANEKLFF
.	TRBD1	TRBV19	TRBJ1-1	TGTGCCAGTAGTATAGGGTACAGGGGGCGCACTGAAGCTTTCTTT	CASSIGYRGRTEAFF
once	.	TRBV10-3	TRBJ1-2	TGTGCCATCAGTGAGTCCACGGAGAACTATGGCTACACCTTC	CAISESTENYGYTF
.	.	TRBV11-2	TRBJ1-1	TGTGCCAGCAGCTTGGGGCCGACTTACTTTATGAACACTGAAGCTTTCTTT	CASSLGPTYFMNTEAFF
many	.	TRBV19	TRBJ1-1	TGTGCCAGTAGTATGGAGGGGATGGGGGCTTTCTTT	CASSMEGMGAFF
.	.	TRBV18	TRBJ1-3	TGTGCCAGCTCACCCCTGAGTGCCGGTTCTGGAAACACCATATATTTT	CASSPLSAGSGNTIYF
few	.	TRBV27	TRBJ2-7	TGTGCCAGCAGTTTATCCAGGGCCTACGAGCAGTACTTC	CASSLSRAYEQYF
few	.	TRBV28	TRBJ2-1	TGTGCCAGCAGTTTAACGACTCCGCCATATGAGCAGTTCTTC	CASSLTTPPYEQFF
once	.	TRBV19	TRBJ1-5	TGTGCCAGTAGTCGAGGTTCCAGGGGATTCAATCAGCCCCAGCATTTT	CASSRGSRGFNQPQHF
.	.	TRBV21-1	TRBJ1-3	TGTGCCAGCAGCAAAGGTGAGGCCCCAACCTCTGGAAACACCATATATTTT	CASSKGEAPTSGNTIYF
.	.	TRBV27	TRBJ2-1	TGTGCCAGCAGTTTAGGTGGGCTGGAGCAGTTCTTC	CASSLGGLEQFF
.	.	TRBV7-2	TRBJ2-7	TGTGCCAGCAGCTTCCCCGGCCCGGGGAACGAGCAGTACTTC	CASSFPGPGNEQYF
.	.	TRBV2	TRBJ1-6	TGTGCCAGCAGTGACTCTTCACCCCTCCACTTT	CASSDSSPLHF
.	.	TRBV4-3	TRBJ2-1	TGCGCCAGCAGCCAGGGCAGGGGGGTATGGAATGAGCAGTTCTTC	CASSQGRGVWNEQFF
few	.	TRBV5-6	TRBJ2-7	TGTGCCAGCAGCTTGGGGCAGGTAAACTACGAGCAGTACTTC	CASSLGQVNYEQYF
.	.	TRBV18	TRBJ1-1	TGTGCCAGCTCACCACCAGAGGCCTATGAAGCTTTCTTT	CASSPPEAYEAFF
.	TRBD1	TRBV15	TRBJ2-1	TGTGCCACCAGCATAACCTCGGGGACAGCTGGGGTTGAGCAGTTCTTC	CATSITSGTAGVEQFF
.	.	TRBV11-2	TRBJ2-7	TGTGCCAGCAGCACCACCTCCGGGAGCTACGAGCAGTACTTC	CASSTTSGSYEQYF
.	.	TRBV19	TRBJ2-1	TGTGCCAGTAGTATTGGGAGCGATGAGCAGTTCTTC	CASSIGSDEQFF
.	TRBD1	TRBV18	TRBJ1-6	TGTGCCAGCTCACCTCCCTCGGGACAGAATTCACCCCTCCACTTT	CASSPPSGQNSPLHF
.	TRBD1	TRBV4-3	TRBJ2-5	TGCGCCAGCAGCCAAACAGGGGGCCAAGAGACCCAGTACTTC	CASSQTGGQETQYF
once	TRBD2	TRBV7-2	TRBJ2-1	TGTGCCAGCAGCAGGAGCGGGGGGGCCTACAATGAGCAGTTCTTC	CASSRSGGAYNEQFF
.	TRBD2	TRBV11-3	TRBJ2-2	TGTGCCAGCAGCTCGCGGACTAGCGGGTACCCGAACACCGGGGAGCTGTTTTTT	CASSSRTSGYPNTGELFF
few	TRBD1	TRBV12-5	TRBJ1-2	TGTGCTAGTGGTTTCCCCGACAGGGGCATCAAGGGGGGCTACACCTTC	CASGFPDRGIKGGYTF
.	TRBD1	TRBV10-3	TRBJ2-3	TGTGCCACCGGGGACAGGGCCATCCGTAGCACAGATACGCAGTATTTT	CATGDRAIRSTDTQYF
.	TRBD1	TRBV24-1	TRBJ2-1	TGTGCCACCAGTCGGGGACAGGGAAACCCCTACAATGAGCAGTTCTTC	CATSRGQGNPYNEQFF
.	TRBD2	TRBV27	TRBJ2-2	TGTGCCAGCACCTTAGACCCCCCGGGAGCGGGACCCGGGGAGCTGTTTTTT	CASTLDPPGAGPGELFF
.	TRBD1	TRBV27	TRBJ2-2	TGTGCCAGCAGTTTAGCGGCAGGGGGTCGGAACACCGGGGAGCTGTTTTTT	CASSLAAGGRNTGELFF
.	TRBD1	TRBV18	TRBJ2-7	TGTGCCAGCTCACCGAGTCAGGGGGCTTCCTACGAGCAGTACTTC	CASSPSQGASYEQYF
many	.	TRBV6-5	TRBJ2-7	TGTGCCAGCAGTCCCGCGGGTTACGAGCAGTACTTC	CASSPAGYEQYF
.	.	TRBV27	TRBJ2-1	TGTGCCAGCAGTCTAAATAGCCCCAATGAGCAGTTCTTC	CASSLNSPNEQFF
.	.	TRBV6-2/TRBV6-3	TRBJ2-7	TGTGCCAGCAGTTACCTGGGGCGGTGGGACGAGCAGTACTTC	CASSYLGRWDEQYF
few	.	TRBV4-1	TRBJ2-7	TGCGCCAGCAGCCAACAAGTGAGGGCGGACCACGAGCAGTACTTC	CASSQQVRADHEQYF
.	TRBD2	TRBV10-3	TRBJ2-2	TGTGCCATCAGTGAGTCGAAACTAGCGGGAGACACCGGGGAGCTGTTTTTT	CAISESKLAGDTGELFF
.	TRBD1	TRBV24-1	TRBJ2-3	TGTGCCACCAGTGACGCGACAGGGTTGTCAGATACGCAGTATTTT	CATSDATGLSDTQYF
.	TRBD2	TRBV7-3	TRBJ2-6	TGTGCCAGCAAGCGGGGGGCCGGAAAAGGGGCCAACGTCCTGACTTTC	CASKRGAGKGANVLTF